These T cell receptor beta chains were read from a single sample in a study of blood T cell repertoires in COVID-19. TCRdb keeps only in-frame clones here, not all; method: immunoSEQ multiplex PCR. Of a few hundred thousand clones in the sample, nearly 90% were seen once. Material: peripheral blood. Receptor source: an older woman with COVID-19, enrolled during active disease. Both conserved end residues are part of each CDR3. D genes are given only for firm matches. Expanded clones are given a class, and other clones once, few, many or no size at all.

clone size	V gene	D gene	J gene	CDR3 protein	CDR3 DNA
once	TRBV9	TRBD1	TRBJ1-2	CASTGQGNYGYTF	TGTGCCAGCACCGGACAGGGGAACTATGGCTACACCTTC
NA	TRBV7-9	TRBD1	TRBJ1-3	CASSGTGTDSSGNTIYF	TGTGCCAGCAGCGGCACCGGGACAGACTCATCTGGAAACACCATATATTTT
NA	TRBV7-8	TRBD1	TRBJ1-1	CASSARPQGPTEAFF	TGTGCCAGCAGCGCTAGACCACAGGGGCCCACTGAAGCTTTCTTT
NA	TRBV19	TRBD1	TRBJ1-5	CASSTVNRGDQPQHF	TGTGCCAGTAGTACCGTAAACAGGGGCGATCAGCCCCAGCATTTT
NA	TRBV7-3	TRBD1	TRBJ2-7	CASSLDRDGYEQYF	TGTGCCAGCAGCCTAGACAGGGATGGGTACGAGCAGTACTTC
NA	TRBV6-6	NA	TRBJ1-4	CASSYVREKGKLFF	TGTGCCAGCAGTTACGTCCGGGAAAAAGGAAAACTGTTTTTT
NA	TRBV5-8	NA	TRBJ1-5	CASSPGLIGNQPQHF	TGTGCCAGCAGCCCTGGACTAATAGGGAATCAGCCCCAGCATTTT
NA	TRBV18	TRBD1	TRBJ1-4	CASSRTHSDRATNEKLFF	TGTGCCAGCTCACGAACCCATTCGGACAGGGCAACTAATGAAAAACTGTTTTTT
NA	TRBV6-5	NA	TRBJ1-2	CASARTVYYGYTF	TGTGCCAGCGCCAGGACAGTGTACTATGGCTACACCTTC
once	TRBV7-6	NA	TRBJ1-2	CASSLAGGTERGYTF	TGTGCCAGCAGCTTAGCGGGGGGGACGGAGCGCGGCTACACCTTC
NA	TRBV7-8	TRBD1	TRBJ1-1	CASSSRTGINTEAFF	TGTGCCAGCAGCTCAAGGACAGGGATAAACACTGAAGCTTTCTTT
NA	TRBV11-2	NA	TRBJ1-1	CASSWGGVGTEAFF	TGTGCCAGCAGCTGGGGAGGTGTAGGCACTGAAGCTTTCTTT
NA	TRBV5-6	TRBD1	TRBJ1-2	CASSLQGQVLGYTF	TGTGCCAGCAGCTTGCAGGGACAGGTGTTGGGCTACACCTTC
NA	TRBV5-1	NA	TRBJ1-2	CASSNRRSNYGYTF	TGCGCCAGCAGCAACAGGCGGTCCAACTATGGCTACACCTTC
NA	TRBV5-6	NA	TRBJ1-3	CASSHPRAGNTIYF	TGTGCCAGCAGCCACCCCAGGGCTGGAAACACCATATATTTT
NA	TRBV7-2	NA	TRBJ1-2	CASSLAPANYGYTF	TGTGCCAGCAGCTTAGCGCCGGCTAACTATGGCTACACCTTC
large	TRBV25-1	TRBD1	TRBJ2-2	CASSAGTGDTGELFF	TGTGCCAGCAGTGCCGGTACAGGGGACACCGGGGAGCTGTTTTTT
NA	TRBV19	NA	TRBJ1-1	CASGIQVNTEAFF	TGTGCCAGTGGCATACAGGTGAACACTGAAGCTTTCTTT
NA	TRBV15	NA	TRBJ2-7	CATSSQSSGSDGYEQYF	TGTGCCACCAGCAGCCAAAGCTCGGGGTCAGATGGCTACGAGCAGTACTTC
once	TRBV2	TRBD1	TRBJ1-4	CASSEWTGGTEKLFF	TGTGCCAGCAGTGAGTGGACAGGGGGAACCGAAAAACTGTTTTTT
NA	TRBV19	TRBD2	TRBJ2-1	CASSQAILAGGLYGYNEQFF	TGTGCCAGTAGTCAGGCCATACTAGCGGGGGGGCTTTATGGCTACAATGAGCAGTTCTTC
NA	TRBV5-1	NA	TRBJ2-1	CASSSTYSYNEQFF	TGCGCCAGCAGCTCTACCTACTCCTACAATGAGCAGTTCTTC
NA	TRBV6-2/TRBV6-3	NA	TRBJ2-7	CASSRGIYEQYF	TGTGCCAGCAGTCGCGGGATCTACGAGCAGTACTTC
NA	TRBV25-1	NA	TRBJ1-1	CASSAGNTEAFF	TGTGCCAGCAGTGCGGGGAACACTGAAGCTTTCTTT
NA	TRBV4-1	TRBD1	TRBJ1-4	CASSTAPPQGGGTNEKLFF	TGCGCCAGCAGCACAGCCCCCCCACAGGGGGGAGGAACTAATGAAAAACTGTTTTTT
NA	TRBV7-6	TRBD1	TRBJ1-6	CASSLTGGDSPLHF	TGTGCCAGCAGCTTAACAGGGGGGGATTCACCCCTCCACTTT
NA	TRBV5-6	TRBD1	TRBJ2-3	CASSEGTGTDTQYF	TGTGCCAGCAGCGAGGGGACAGGCACAGATACGCAGTATTTT
NA	TRBV18	TRBD2	TRBJ2-1	CASSPPMRGAPYNEQFF	TGTGCCAGCTCACCACCGATGCGGGGGGCCCCATACAATGAGCAGTTCTTC
NA	TRBV7-2	NA	TRBJ2-5	CASSPAQGSFRAQYF	TGTGCCAGCAGCCCAGCCCAGGGCTCCTTTCGGGCCCAGTACTTC
NA	TRBV5-4	TRBD1	TRBJ1-2	CASSTRTGEYGYTF	TGTGCCAGCAGCACCCGGACAGGGGAGTATGGCTACACCTTC
NA	TRBV2	NA	TRBJ1-2	CASTQTPEGAGYGYTF	TGTGCTAGCACCCAAACCCCTGAGGGCGCGGGCTATGGCTACACCTTC
NA	TRBV5-1	NA	TRBJ1-1	CASSLEEGNTEAFF	TGCGCCAGCAGCTTGGAGGAGGGGAACACTGAAGCTTTCTTT
NA	TRBV19	NA	TRBJ2-7	CASRKPGQTRSYEQYF	TGTGCCAGTAGGAAACCGGGACAAACCCGCTCCTACGAGCAGTACTTC
NA	TRBV19	TRBD1	TRBJ2-2	CASSVQGAAGELFF	TGTGCCAGTAGTGTACAGGGGGCGGCCGGGGAGCTGTTTTTT